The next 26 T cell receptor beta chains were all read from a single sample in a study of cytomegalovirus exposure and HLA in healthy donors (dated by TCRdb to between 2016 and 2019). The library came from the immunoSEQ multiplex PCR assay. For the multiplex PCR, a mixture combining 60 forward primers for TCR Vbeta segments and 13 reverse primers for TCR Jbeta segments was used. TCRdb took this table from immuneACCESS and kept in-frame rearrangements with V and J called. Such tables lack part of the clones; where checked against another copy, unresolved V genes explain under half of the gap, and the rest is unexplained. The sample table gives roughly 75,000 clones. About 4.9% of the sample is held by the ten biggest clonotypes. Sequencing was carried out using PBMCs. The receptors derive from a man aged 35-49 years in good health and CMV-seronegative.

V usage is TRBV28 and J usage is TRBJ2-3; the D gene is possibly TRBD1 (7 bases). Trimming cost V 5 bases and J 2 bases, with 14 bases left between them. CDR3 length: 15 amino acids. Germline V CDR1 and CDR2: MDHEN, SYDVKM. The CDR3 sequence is CASSAPGGLTDTQYF. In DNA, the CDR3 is TGTGCCAGCAGTGCTCCAGGGGGACTCACAGATACGCAGTATTTT.

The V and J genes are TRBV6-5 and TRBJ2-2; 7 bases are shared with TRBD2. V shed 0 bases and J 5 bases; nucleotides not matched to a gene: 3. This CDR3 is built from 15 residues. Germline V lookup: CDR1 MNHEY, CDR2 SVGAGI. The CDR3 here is CASSYSTGGTGELFF. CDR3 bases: TGTGCCAGCAGTTACTCGACGGGGGGTACCGGGGAGCTGTTTTTT.

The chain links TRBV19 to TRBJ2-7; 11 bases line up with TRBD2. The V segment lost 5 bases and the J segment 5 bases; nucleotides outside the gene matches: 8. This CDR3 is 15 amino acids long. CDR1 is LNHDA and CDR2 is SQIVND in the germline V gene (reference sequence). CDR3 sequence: CASSVRGLAVDEQYF. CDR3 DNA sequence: TGTGCCAGTAGTGTGAGGGGACTAGCGGTCGACGAGCAGTACTTC.

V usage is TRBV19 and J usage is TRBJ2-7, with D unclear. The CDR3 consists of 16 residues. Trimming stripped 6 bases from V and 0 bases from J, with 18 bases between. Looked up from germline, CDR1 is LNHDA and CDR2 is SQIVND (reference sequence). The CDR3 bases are TGTGCCAGTAGCCCCCTTGGGCAATTCTACTCCTACGAGCAGTACTTC. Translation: CASSPLGQFYSYEQYF. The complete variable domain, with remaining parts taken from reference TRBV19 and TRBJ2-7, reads DGGITQSPKYLFRKEGQNVTLSCEQNLNHDAMYWYRQDPGQGLRLIYYSQIVNDFQKGDIAEGYSVSREKKESFPLTVTSAQKNPTAFYLCASSPLGQFYSYEQYFGPGTRLTVT.

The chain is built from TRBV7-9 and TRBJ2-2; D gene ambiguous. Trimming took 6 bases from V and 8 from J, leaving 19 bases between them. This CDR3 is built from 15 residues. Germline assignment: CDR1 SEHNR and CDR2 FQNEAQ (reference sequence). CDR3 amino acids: CASSPGLGEEGELFF. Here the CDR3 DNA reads TGTGCCAGCAGTCCAGGTTTAGGTGAAGAAGGGGAGCTGTTTTTT.

The CDR3 is CASSASGIYNNEQFF. CDR3 coding DNA: TGTGCCAGCAGTGCCTCGGGGATTTATAACAATGAGCAGTTCTTC. The rearrangement links TRBV2 to TRBJ2-1, with TRBD2 as a possible D gene (5 bases). V gave up 4 bases and J gave up 5 bases, with 15 bases separating them. CDR1 SNHLY and CDR2 FYNNEI come from the germline V gene. This CDR3 has 15 amino acids.

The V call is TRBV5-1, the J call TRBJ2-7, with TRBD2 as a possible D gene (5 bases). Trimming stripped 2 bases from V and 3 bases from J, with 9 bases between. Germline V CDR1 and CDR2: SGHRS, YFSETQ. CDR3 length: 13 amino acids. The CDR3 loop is CASSFRGDYEQYF. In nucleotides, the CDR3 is TGCGCCAGCAGCTTCCGGGGTGACTACGAGCAGTACTTC.

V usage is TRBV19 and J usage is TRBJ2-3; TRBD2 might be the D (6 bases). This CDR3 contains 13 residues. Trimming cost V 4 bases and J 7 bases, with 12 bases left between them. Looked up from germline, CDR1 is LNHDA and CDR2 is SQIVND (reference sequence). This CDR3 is CASSTRDFNTQYF. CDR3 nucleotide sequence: TGTGCCAGTAGTACCAGGGACTTCAATACGCAGTATTTT.

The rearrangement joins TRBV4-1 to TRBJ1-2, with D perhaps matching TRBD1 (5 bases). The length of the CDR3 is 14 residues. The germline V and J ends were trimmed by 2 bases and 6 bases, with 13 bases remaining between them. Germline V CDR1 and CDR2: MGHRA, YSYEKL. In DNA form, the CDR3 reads TGCGCCAGCAGCCAAATCAGTCAGGGTGATGGCTACACCTTC. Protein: CASSQISQGDGYTF.

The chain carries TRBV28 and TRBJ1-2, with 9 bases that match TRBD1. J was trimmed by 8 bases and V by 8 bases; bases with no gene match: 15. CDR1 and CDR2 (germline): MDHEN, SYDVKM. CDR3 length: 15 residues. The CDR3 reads CASGSGTGNPGGYTF. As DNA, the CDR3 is TGTGCCAGCGGGTCCGGGACAGGGAATCCTGGGGGCTACACCTTC.

CDR3 loop: CASKRGGRNTEAFF. The CDR3 DNA reads TGTGCCAGCAAAAGGGGGGGACGGAACACTGAAGCTTTCTTT. The chain joins TRBV2 to TRBJ1-1, with a possible D match to TRBD1 (6 bases). Germline values: CDR1 SNHLY, CDR2 FYNNEI. This CDR3 spans 14 amino acids. Between the trimmed V and J ends, which lost 7 bases and 1 base, there was a span of 13 bases.

The CDR3 DNA reads TGTGCCAGCAGCTTGGGCGGGACAGGTTCCTACGAGCAGTACTTC. Translating gives CASSLGGTGSYEQYF. This chain joins TRBV5-6 and TRBJ2-7, with 8 nucleotides matching TRBD1. CDR1 and CDR2 from the germline V gene are SGHDT and YYEEEE. The CDR3 runs 15 residues. J gave up 1 base and V 0 bases, and 3 bases lay outside the gene matches.

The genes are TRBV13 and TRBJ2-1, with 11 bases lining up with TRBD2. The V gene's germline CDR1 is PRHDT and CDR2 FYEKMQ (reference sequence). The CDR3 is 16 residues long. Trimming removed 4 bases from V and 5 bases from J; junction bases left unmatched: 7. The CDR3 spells CASSSQRLAGHNEQFF. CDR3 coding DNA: TGTGCCAGCAGCTCCCAACGACTAGCGGGGCACAATGAGCAGTTCTTC.

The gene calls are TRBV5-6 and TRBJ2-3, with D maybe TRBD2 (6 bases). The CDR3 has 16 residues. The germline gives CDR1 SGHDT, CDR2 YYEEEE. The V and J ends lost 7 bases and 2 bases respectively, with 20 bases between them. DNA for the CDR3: TGTGCCAGCTCACGGACTACCCCACTATACACAGATACGCAGTATTTT. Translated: CASSRTTPLYTDTQYF.

This chain's CDR3 is CASSLVTGTGFHEQYF. DNA for the CDR3: TGTGCCAGCAGCTTAGTAACCGGGACAGGGTTCCACGAGCAGTACTTC. The V and J genes are TRBV7-8 and TRBJ2-7, with 9 bases aligning to TRBD1. The V gene end was trimmed by 1 base and the J gene end by 5 bases; junction bases not matched to a gene: 9. The germline V gene has CDR1 SGHVS and CDR2 FQNEAQ. This CDR3 comprises 16 residues.

The CDR3 protein is CASRTLAGAYEQYF. The CDR3 nucleotides are TGTGCCAGTAGGACACTAGCGGGAGCTTACGAGCAGTACTTC. The V and J genes are TRBV19 and TRBJ2-7, with 11 positions matching TRBD2. CDR3 length: 14 amino acids. V trimming: 6 bases; J trimming: 4 bases; junction bases outside the gene matches: 5. The V gene's germline CDR1 is LNHDA and CDR2 SQIVND (reference sequence).

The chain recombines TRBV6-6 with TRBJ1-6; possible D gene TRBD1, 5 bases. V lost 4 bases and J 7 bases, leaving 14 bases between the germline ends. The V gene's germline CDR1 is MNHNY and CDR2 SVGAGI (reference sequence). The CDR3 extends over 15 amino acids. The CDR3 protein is CASSSSGLSNSPLHF. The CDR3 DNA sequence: TGTGCCAGCAGTTCGTCGGGACTCTCAAATTCACCCCTCCACTTT.

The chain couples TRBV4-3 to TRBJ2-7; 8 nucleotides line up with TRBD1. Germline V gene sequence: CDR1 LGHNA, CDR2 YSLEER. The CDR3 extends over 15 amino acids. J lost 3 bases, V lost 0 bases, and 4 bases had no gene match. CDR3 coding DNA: TGCGCCAGCAGCCAAGAGACAGGGGCGTACTACGAGCAGTACTTC. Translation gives CASSQETGAYYEQYF.

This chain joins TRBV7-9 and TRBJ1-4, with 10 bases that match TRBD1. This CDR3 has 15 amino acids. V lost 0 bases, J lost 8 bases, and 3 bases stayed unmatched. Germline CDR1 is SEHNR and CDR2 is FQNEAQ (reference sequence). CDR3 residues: CASSLAGTGVEKLFF. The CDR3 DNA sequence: TGTGCCAGCAGCTTAGCTGGGACAGGGGTGGAAAAACTGTTTTTT.

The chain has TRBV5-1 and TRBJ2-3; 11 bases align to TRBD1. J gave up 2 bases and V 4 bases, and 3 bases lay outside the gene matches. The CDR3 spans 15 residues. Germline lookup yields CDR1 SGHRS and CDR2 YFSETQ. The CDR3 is CASSVDRGHTDTQYF. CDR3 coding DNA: TGCGCCAGCAGCGTGGACAGGGGGCACACAGATACGCAGTATTTT.

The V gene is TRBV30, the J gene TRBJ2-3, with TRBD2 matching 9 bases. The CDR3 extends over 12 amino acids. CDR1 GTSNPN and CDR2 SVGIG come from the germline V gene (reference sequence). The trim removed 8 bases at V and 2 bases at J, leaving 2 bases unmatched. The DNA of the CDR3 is TGTGCCCGGACTAGCGACACAGATACGCAGTATTTT. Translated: CARTSDTDTQYF.

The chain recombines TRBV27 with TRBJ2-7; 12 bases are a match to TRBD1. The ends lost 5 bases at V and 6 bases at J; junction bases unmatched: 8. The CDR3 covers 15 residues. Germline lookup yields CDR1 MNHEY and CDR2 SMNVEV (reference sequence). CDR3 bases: TGTGCCAGCAGTGGGCCGGGACAGGGGGCGATCGAGCAGTACTTC. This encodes CASSGPGQGAIEQYF.

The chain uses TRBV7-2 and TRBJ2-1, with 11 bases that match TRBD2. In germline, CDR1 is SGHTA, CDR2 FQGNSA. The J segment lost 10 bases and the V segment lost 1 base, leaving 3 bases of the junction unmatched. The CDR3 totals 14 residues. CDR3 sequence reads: CASSLDPSGREQFF. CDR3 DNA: TGTGCCAGCAGCTTAGATCCTAGCGGGAGGGAGCAGTTCTTC.

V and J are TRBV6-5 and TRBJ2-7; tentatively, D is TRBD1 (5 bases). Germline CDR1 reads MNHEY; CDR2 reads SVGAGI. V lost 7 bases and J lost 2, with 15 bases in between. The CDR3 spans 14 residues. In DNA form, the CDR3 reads TGTGCCAGCACCAAGGACAAGTTGGCCTACGAGCAGTACTTC. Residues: CASTKDKLAYEQYF.

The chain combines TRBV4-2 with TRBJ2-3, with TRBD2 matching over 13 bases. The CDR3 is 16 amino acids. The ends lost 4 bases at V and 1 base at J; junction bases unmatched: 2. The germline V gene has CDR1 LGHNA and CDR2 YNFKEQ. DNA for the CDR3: TGTGCCAGCAGCCTAACTAGCGGGGGGGGCACAGATACGCAGTATTTT. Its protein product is CASSLTSGGGTDTQYF.

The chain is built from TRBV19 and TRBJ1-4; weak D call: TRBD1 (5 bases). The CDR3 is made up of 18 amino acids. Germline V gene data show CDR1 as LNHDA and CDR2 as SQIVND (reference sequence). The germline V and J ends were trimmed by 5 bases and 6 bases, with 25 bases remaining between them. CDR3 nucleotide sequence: TGTGCCAGTAGTCCCATATCTTTTGTGGGGCTACGGCATGAAAAACTGTTTTTT. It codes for CASSPISFVGLRHEKLFF.